A selection of T cell receptor beta chains follows, all from one sample in a study of T cell responses to AZD1222 COVID-19 vaccine. Sequenced by immunoSEQ multiplex PCR; TCRdb stores in-frame clones only, minus some. The sample comprises around 160,000 clones, around 90% of which are singletons, and about 3% rests with the top ten. This specimen consisted of peripheral blood, obtained on day 0 of MenACWY control vaccination. The receptors stem from an adult in good health. The CDR3 runs from the conserved cysteine through the conserved F or W. A D gene is named only where the DNA matches it firmly. The size of a clone is reported for some rows only, either as once, few or many, or as a class for expanded clones.

abundance,v_gene,j_gene,d_gene,CDR3aa,CDR3nt
-,TRBV19,TRBJ2-5,-,CASSSQETQYF,TGTGCCAGTAGTTCCCAAGAGACCCAGTACTTC
-,TRBV5-1,TRBJ1-1,-,CASSPVMGATEAFF,TGCGCCAGCAGCCCCGTGATGGGGGCTACTGAAGCTTTCTTT
-,TRBV3-1/TRBV3-2,TRBJ1-3,-,CASSPFHSYYYGPSGNTIYF,TGTGCCAGCAGCCCCTTTCACAGTTACTACTATGGGCCCTCTGGAAACACCATATATTTT
-,TRBV11-2,TRBJ2-7,TRBD2,CASSLAGGSYEQYF,TGTGCCAGCAGCCTAGCGGGAGGCAGTTACGAGCAGTACTTC
-,TRBV19,TRBJ1-4,-,CASSISGATNEKLFF,TGTGCCAGTAGTATTTCAGGGGCAACTAATGAAAAACTGTTTTTT
-,TRBV6-5,TRBJ1-1,-,CASSRARNTEAFF,TGTGCCAGTTCTAGGGCCCGGAACACTGAAGCTTTCTTT
once,TRBV4-1,TRBJ1-2,-,CASSLGRGYGYTF,TGCGCCAGCAGCCTCGGACGCGGCTATGGCTACACCTTC
few,TRBV5-1,TRBJ2-7,-,CASSLTQSEQYF,TGCGCCAGCAGCCTAACACAATCGGAGCAGTACTTC
few,TRBV27,TRBJ2-7,TRBD2,CASSRQTSGLYEQYF,TGTGCCAGCAGCCGCCAAACTAGCGGGCTCTACGAGCAGTACTTC
-,TRBV20-1,TRBJ2-7,-,CSASQGNEQYF,TGCAGTGCTTCACAGGGAAACGAGCAGTACTTC
-,TRBV6-1,TRBJ2-7,-,CASSEVQRTLAYEQYF,TGTGCCAGCAGTGAAGTACAGCGAACTTTAGCCTACGAGCAGTACTTC
-,TRBV7-9,TRBJ1-4,-,CASSLADVGKLFF,TGTGCCAGCAGCTTAGCGGATGTCGGAAAACTGTTTTTT
-,TRBV2,TRBJ2-5,TRBD1,CASRRTGAGETQYF,TGTGCCAGCAGGAGGACAGGGGCGGGAGAGACCCAGTACTTC
-,TRBV30,TRBJ2-2,TRBD1,CAWNGQGVRSTGELFF,TGTGCCTGGAACGGACAGGGGGTTCGTAGCACCGGGGAGCTGTTTTTT
-,TRBV6-2/TRBV6-3,TRBJ2-7,-,CASSRDGTYEQYF,TGTGCCAGCAGTAGGGACGGAACCTACGAGCAGTACTTC
-,TRBV7-9,TRBJ1-1,TRBD1,CASSSTGGDTEAFF,TGTGCCAGCAGCTCTACAGGGGGGGACACTGAAGCTTTCTTT
-,TRBV5-1,TRBJ2-7,-,CASSWDKGYEQYF,TGCGCCAGCAGTTGGGACAAGGGTTACGAGCAGTACTTC
-,TRBV7-8,TRBJ1-6,-,CASSPAGHNSPLHF,TGTGCCAGCAGCCCAGCGGGGCATAATTCACCCCTCCACTTT
-,TRBV6-1,TRBJ1-6,-,CASSETYGYNSPLHF,TGTGCCAGCAGTGAAACCTACGGATATAATTCACCCCTCCACTTT
-,TRBV6-5,TRBJ1-5,TRBD1,CASSATGWDQPQHF,TGTGCCAGCAGCGCGACAGGGTGGGATCAGCCCCAGCATTTT
-,TRBV5-1,TRBJ2-7,-,CASSLSLTYEQYF,TGCGCCAGCAGCTTGTCCCTGACATACGAGCAGTACTTC
-,TRBV15,TRBJ2-7,-,CATSRSTDIRYEQYF,TGTGCCACCAGCAGATCAACGGACATTCGGTACGAGCAGTACTTC
-,TRBV3-1/TRBV3-2,TRBJ1-5,-,CASSQASNQPQHF,TGTGCCAGCAGCCAAGCCAGCAATCAGCCCCAGCATTTT
-,TRBV28,TRBJ1-1,-,CASRGAHIGGTEAFF,TGTGCCAGCAGGGGAGCTCATATTGGGGGGACTGAAGCTTTCTTT
-,TRBV29-1,TRBJ2-5,-,CSVVHVQGETQYF,TGCAGCGTTGTGCATGTCCAGGGGGAGACCCAGTACTTC
-,TRBV2,TRBJ1-5,-,CASGVRHGNQPQHF,TGTGCCAGCGGGGTACGACACGGCAATCAGCCCCAGCATTTT
few,TRBV10-3,TRBJ1-4,-,CAISEAAGGEKLFF,TGTGCCATCAGTGAGGCGGCTGGGGGTGAAAAACTGTTTTTT
-,TRBV4-1,TRBJ2-5,TRBD1,CASSQPQGAGGIQYF,TGCGCCAGCAGCCAACCACAGGGGGCTGGAGGAATCCAGTACTTC
-,TRBV3-1/TRBV3-2,TRBJ2-5,-,CASSQELARETQYF,TGTGCCAGCAGCCAAGAACTAGCCCGGGAGACCCAGTACTTC
-,TRBV7-8,TRBJ2-5,-,CASKGETQYF,TGTGCCAGCAAGGGGGAGACCCAGTACTTC
-,TRBV18,TRBJ1-1,-,CASSPAPNTEAFF,TGTGCCAGCTCACCGGCGCCGAACACTGAAGCTTTCTTT
-,TRBV5-6,TRBJ1-2,-,CASSLGRRESYTF,TGTGCCAGCAGCTTGGGTCGGAGGGAAAGCTACACCTTC
few,TRBV4-1,TRBJ1-5,-,CASSQADQPQHF,TGCGCCAGCTCCCAAGCGGATCAGCCCCAGCATTTT
few,TRBV27,TRBJ1-4,-,CASSSFGTANEKLFF,TGTGCCAGCAGTTCGTTCGGGACCGCAAATGAAAAACTGTTTTTT
-,TRBV5-8,TRBJ2-2,-,CASSQFTGSNGELFF,TGTGCCAGCAGCCAATTTACAGGCAGTAACGGGGAGCTGTTTTTT
-,TRBV11-3,TRBJ2-5,-,CASSLTRQETQYF,TGTGCCAGCAGCTTAACTAGACAAGAGACCCAGTACTTC
-,TRBV4-1,TRBJ1-3,-,CASSQFGTSTQIYSSGNTIYF,TGCGCCAGCAGCCAATTCGGGACATCCACTCAGATTTACTCCTCTGGAAACACCATATATTTT
-,TRBV11-2,TRBJ1-1,TRBD1,CASRSDRGGRLGPFF,TGTGCCAGCAGAAGCGACAGGGGAGGCAGGCTGGGCCCTTTCTTT
-,TRBV4-1,TRBJ1-6,-,CASSQDLSDSPLHF,TGCGCCAGCAGCCAAGATCTAAGCGATTCACCCCTCCACTTT
-,TRBV25-1,TRBJ1-4,-,CASSEYSQGTNEKLFF,TGTGCCAGCAGTGAATATAGTCAGGGGACTAATGAAAAACTGTTTTTT
-,TRBV10-1,TRBJ2-7,TRBD1,CASSESMAGGSEQYF,TGCGCCAGCAGTGAGTCGATGGCAGGGGGCTCCGAGCAGTACTTC
-,TRBV19,TRBJ1-5,-,CASSMLNSNQPQHF,TGTGCCAGTAGTATGCTGAATAGCAATCAGCCCCAGCATTTT
-,TRBV7-2,TRBJ1-1,-,CASSWGPWATEAFF,TGTGCCAGCAGCTGGGGCCCCTGGGCCACTGAAGCTTTCTTT
-,TRBV4-2,TRBJ2-6,-,CASSPASRTSGANVLTF,TGTGCCAGCAGCCCAGCGTCACGTACATCTGGGGCCAACGTCCTGACTTTC
once,TRBV27,TRBJ2-1,TRBD2,CASSFWSSGTHNEQFF,TGTGCCAGCAGTTTTTGGTCTAGCGGAACCCACAATGAGCAGTTCTTC
few,TRBV6-4,TRBJ2-1,TRBD2,CASSDGTSGGNEQFF,TGTGCCAGCAGTGACGGGACTAGCGGGGGCAATGAGCAGTTCTTC
-,TRBV29-1,TRBJ2-7,TRBD1,CSVEGGQTYEQYF,TGCAGCGTAGAAGGGGGACAGACCTACGAGCAGTACTTC
once,TRBV5-1,TRBJ1-2,-,CASTTGNDYGYTF,TGCGCCAGCACAACAGGGAATGACTATGGCTACACCTTC
-,TRBV3-1/TRBV3-2,TRBJ1-1,-,CASSERYSSRTEAFF,TGTGCCAGCAGCGAAAGGTACAGTAGTCGCACTGAAGCTTTCTTT
-,TRBV7-9,TRBJ1-1,-,CASSLEGGGTEAFF,TGTGCCAGCAGCTTAGAAGGAGGGGGCACTGAAGCTTTCTTT
-,TRBV27,TRBJ2-7,TRBD2,CASSLKASGIVEQYF,TGTGCCAGCAGTTTAAAGGCTAGCGGGATAGTCGAGCAGTACTTC
-,TRBV2,TRBJ2-5,TRBD2,CASSESVAGGKTQYF,TGTGCCAGCAGTGAGTCTGTAGCGGGGGGAAAGACCCAGTACTTC
-,TRBV7-9,TRBJ2-7,-,CASSLYSGTSYEQYF,TGTGCCAGCAGCTTATACTCCGGGACGAGCTACGAGCAGTACTTC
-,TRBV24-1,TRBJ2-7,TRBD1,CATSPTGGDEQYF,TGTGCCACCAGCCCCACAGGGGGCGACGAGCAGTACTTC
-,TRBV6-4,TRBJ2-1,TRBD2,CASSDGTGGREQFF,TGTGCCAGCAGTGACGGGACGGGGGGTCGCGAGCAGTTCTTC
-,TRBV18,TRBJ2-7,-,CASSPGAGYEQYF,TGTGCCAGCTCCCCTGGGGCCGGCTACGAGCAGTACTTC
-,TRBV29-1,TRBJ2-7,-,CSVEVRGPSEQYF,TGCAGCGTTGAAGTTCGGGGGCCGTCCGAGCAGTACTTC
-,TRBV30,TRBJ2-1,TRBD2,CAWSASGVVSSYNEQFF,TGTGCCTGGAGTGCTAGCGGAGTCGTGAGCTCCTACAATGAGCAGTTCTTC
-,TRBV30,TRBJ2-7,-,CAWSPRRFRPSYEQYF,TGTGCCTGGAGCCCGAGGCGTTTTCGCCCCTCCTACGAGCAGTACTTC
-,TRBV9,TRBJ2-3,-,CASSVKGAGTQYF,TGTGCCAGCAGCGTAAAGGGGGCGGGGACGCAGTATTTT